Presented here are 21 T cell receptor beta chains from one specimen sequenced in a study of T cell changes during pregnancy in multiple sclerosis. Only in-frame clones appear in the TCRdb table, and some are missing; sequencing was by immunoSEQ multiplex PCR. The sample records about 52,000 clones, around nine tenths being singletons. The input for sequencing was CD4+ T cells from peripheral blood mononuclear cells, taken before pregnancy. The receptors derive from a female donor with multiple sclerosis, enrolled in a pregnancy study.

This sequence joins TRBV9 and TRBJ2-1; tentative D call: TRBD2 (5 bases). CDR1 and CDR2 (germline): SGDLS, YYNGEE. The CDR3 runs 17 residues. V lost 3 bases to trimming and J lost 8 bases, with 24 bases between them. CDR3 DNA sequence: TGTGCCAGCAGCGCAAGAGGCGTAGCGTCCCGAGCGGATGAGCAGTTCTTC. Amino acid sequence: CASSARGVASRADEQFF.

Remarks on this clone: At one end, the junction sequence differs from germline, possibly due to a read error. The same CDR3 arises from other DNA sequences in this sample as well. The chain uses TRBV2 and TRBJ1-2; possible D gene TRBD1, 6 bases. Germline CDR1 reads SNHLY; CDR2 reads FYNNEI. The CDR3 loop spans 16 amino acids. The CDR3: CASSDIQGIAYYGYTF. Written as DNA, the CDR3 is TGTGCCAGCAGTGATATCCAGGGGATCGCTTACTATGGCTATACCTTC.

The CDR3 loop is CASSLAGRDTETQYF. The CDR3 coding sequence is TGTGCCAGCAGCTTAGCCGGCAGGGATACAGAGACCCAGTACTTC. The V and J genes are TRBV11-1 and TRBJ2-5; a possible D gene is TRBD1 (5 bases). Germline loops: CDR1 SGHAT, CDR2 FQDESV (reference sequence). V was cut by 0 bases and J by 4 bases, with 12 bases left in between. The CDR3 runs 15 residues. The entire variable domain, with the rest obtained from reference TRBV11-1 and TRBJ2-5, is as follows: EAEVAQSPRYKITEKSQAVAFWCDPISGHATLYWYRQILGQGPELLVQFQDESVVDDSQLPKDRFSAERLKGVDSTLKIQPAELGDSAMYLCASSLAGRDTETQYFGPGTRLLVL.

This CDR3 is CASTIAGGLYEQYF. Here the CDR3 DNA reads TGTGCCAGCACCATAGCGGGAGGACTCTACGAGCAGTACTTC. The chain employs TRBV7-2 and TRBJ2-7; TRBD2 aligns across 10 bases. Germline V gene sequence: CDR1 SGHTA, CDR2 FQGNSA. The V gene end was trimmed by 7 bases and the J gene end by 3 bases; junction bases not matched to a gene: 6. This CDR3 spans 14 amino acids.

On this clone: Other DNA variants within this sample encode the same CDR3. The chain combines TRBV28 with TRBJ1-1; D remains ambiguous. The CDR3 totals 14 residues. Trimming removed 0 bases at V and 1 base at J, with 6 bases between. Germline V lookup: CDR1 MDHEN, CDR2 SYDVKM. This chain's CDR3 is CASSLWGGNTEAFF. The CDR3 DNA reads TGTGCCAGCAGTTTATGGGGAGGGAACACTGAAGCTTTCTTT.

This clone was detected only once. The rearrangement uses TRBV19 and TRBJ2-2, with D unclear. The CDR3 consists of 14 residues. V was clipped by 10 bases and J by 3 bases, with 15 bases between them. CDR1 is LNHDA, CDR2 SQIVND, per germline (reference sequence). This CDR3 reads CATQARRYTGELFF. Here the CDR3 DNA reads TGTGCCACCCAAGCAAGGCGGTACACCGGGGAGCTGTTTTTT.

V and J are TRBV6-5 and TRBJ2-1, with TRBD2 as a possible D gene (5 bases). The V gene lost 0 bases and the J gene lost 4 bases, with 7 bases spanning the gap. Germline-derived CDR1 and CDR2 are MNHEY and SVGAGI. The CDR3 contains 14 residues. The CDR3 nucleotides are TGTGCCAGCAGTTACTCTACGGGGTACAATGAGCAGTTCTTC. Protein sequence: CASSYSTGYNEQFF.

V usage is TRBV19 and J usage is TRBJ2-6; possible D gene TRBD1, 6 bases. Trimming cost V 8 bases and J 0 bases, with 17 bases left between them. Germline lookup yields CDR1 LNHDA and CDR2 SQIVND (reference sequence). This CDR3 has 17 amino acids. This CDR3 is CASRQVLGSSGANVLTF. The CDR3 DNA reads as TGTGCCAGTCGACAGGTCTTGGGGAGCTCTGGGGCCAACGTCCTGACTTTC.

The CDR3, as DNA: TGTGCCAGCAGCGTAGTGGACGGGAGAGGTGCAGATACGCAGTATTTT. Residues: CASSVVDGRGADTQYF. The rearrangement links TRBV9 to TRBJ2-3; tentatively, D is TRBD2 (6 bases). CDR1 and CDR2 (germline): SGDLS, YYNGEE. V lost 0 bases and J 4 bases, leaving 15 bases between the germline ends. This CDR3 is 16 amino acids long.

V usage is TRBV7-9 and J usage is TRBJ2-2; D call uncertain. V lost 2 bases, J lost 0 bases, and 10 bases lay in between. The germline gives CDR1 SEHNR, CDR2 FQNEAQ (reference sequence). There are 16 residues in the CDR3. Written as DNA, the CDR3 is TGTGCCAGCAGCTTAAGAGGAAACGCGAACACCGGGGAGCTGTTTTTT. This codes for CASSLRGNANTGELFF.

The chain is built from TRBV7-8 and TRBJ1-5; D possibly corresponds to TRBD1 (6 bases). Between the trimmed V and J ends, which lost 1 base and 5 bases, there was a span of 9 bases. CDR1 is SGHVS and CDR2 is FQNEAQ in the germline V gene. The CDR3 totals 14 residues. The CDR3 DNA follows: TGTGCCAGCAGCTTAGGGGACAAAGATCAGCCCCAGCATTTT. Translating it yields CASSLGDKDQPQHF.

CDR3 coding DNA: TGTGCCAGCAGTGATCGAGAAAACTATGGCTACACCTTC. This encodes CASSDRENYGYTF. This chain joins TRBV6-1 and TRBJ1-2; D unresolved. This CDR3 region has 13 residues. The V gene lost 3 bases and the J gene lost 2 bases, with 7 bases spanning the gap. Germline CDR1 reads MNHNS; CDR2 reads SASEGT.

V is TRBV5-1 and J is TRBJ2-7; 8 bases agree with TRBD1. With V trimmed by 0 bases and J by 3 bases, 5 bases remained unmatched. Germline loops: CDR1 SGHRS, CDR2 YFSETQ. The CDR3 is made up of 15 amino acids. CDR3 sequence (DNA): TGCGCCAGCAGCTTGGTCTCCACAGGGGGCTACGAGCAGTACTTC. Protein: CASSLVSTGGYEQYF.

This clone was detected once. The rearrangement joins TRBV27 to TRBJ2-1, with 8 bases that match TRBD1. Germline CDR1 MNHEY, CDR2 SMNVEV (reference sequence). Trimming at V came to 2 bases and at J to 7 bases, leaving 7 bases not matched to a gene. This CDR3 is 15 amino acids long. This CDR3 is CASSLSPGGLNEQFF. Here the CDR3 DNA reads TGTGCCAGCAGTTTAAGTCCAGGGGGCTTGAATGAGCAGTTCTTC.

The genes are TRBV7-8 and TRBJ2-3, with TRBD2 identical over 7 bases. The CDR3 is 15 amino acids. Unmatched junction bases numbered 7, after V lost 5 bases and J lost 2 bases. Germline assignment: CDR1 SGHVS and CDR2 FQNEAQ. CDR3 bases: TGTGCCAGCAGCCCCCTGAGCGGGATCACAGATACGCAGTATTTT. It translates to CASSPLSGITDTQYF. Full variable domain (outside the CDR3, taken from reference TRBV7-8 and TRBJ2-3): GAGVSQSPRYKVAKRGQDVALRCDPISGHVSLFWYQQALGQGPEFLTYFQNEAQLDKSGLPSDRFFAERPEGSVSTLKIQRTQQEDSAVYLCASSPLSGITDTQYFGPGTRLTVL.

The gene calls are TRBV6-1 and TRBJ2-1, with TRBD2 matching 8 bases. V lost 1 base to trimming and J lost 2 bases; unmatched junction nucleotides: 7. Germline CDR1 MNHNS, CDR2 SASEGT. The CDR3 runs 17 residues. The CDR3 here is CASSEGKVSGAYNEQFF. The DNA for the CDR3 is TGTGCCAGCAGTGAAGGAAAAGTTAGCGGGGCCTACAATGAGCAGTTCTTC.

CDR3 sequence reads: CASSFGQRKHNEQFF. The CDR3, as DNA: TGTGCCAGCAGCTTCGGACAGAGAAAACACAATGAGCAGTTCTTC. This chain connects TRBV5-6 to TRBJ2-1; D perhaps matches TRBD1 (6 bases). The germline V gene encodes CDR1 SGHDT and CDR2 YYEEEE. The CDR3 contains 15 residues. The V and J ends lost 2 bases and 5 bases respectively, with 14 bases between them.

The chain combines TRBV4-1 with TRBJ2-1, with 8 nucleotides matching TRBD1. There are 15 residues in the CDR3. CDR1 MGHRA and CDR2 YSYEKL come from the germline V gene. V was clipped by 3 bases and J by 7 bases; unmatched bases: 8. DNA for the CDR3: TGCGCCAGCAGCCATACGACAGGGGTAAGGAATGAGCAGTTCTTC. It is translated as CASSHTTGVRNEQFF.

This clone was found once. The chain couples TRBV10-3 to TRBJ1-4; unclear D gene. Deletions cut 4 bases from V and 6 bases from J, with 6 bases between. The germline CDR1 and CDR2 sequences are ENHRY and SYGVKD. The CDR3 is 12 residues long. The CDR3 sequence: CAISGVDEKLFF. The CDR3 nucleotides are TGTGCCATCAGTGGTGTCGATGAAAAACTGTTTTTT.

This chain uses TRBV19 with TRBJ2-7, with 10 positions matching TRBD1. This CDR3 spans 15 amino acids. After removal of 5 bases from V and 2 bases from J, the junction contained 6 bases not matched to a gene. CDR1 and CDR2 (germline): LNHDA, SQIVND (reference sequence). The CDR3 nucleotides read TGTGCCAGTAGTCGGGGACAGGGGACTCCCTACGAGCAGTACTTC. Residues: CASSRGQGTPYEQYF.

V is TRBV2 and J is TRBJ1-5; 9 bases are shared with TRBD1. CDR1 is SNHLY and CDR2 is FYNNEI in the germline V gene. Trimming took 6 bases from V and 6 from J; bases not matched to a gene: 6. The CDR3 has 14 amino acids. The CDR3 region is CASSEGQGSQPQHF. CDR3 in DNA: TGTGCCAGCAGCGAGGGACAGGGCAGTCAGCCCCAGCATTTT. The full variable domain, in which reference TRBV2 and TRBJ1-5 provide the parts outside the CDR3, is EPEVTQTPSHQVTQMGQEVILRCVPISNHLYFYWYRQILGQKVEFLVSFYNNEISEKSEIFDDQFSVERPDGSNFTLKIRSTKLEDSAMYFCASSEGQGSQPQHFGDGTRLSIL.